This TCR beta chain stems from a study of blood T cells in healthy people across ages. Study-level results: Per-million-T-cell TCR beta diversity fell roughly linearly with age.

The CDR3 contains 13 residues. Primers used in a second PCR of about 6 to 11 cycles were a sample-barcoded 5' primer and a J-beta primer mix. MiXCR, run by TCRdb on the 5' RACE reads, gives a single entry per CDR3 protein. This table holds roughly 1 million distinct CDR3 sequences, about 25% found once. Notes on this clonotype: Its antigen is unknown.

These data also featured in a second study, about T cells of mothers and their children.

The sequenced sample was blood. This chain joins TRBV12-3 or TRBV12-4 and TRBJ2-5; D possibly matches TRBD1 or TRBD2 (5 bases each). The J call is in doubt because the DNA end fits TRBJ2-7 better. This clonotype was sampled from a girl under 10 years old in good health. CDR3 DNA: TGTGCCAGCAGTTTACGAGAGGGGAACGAGCAGTACTTC. This sequence encodes CASSLREGNEQYF.